A single sample gave rise to the 18 T cell receptor beta chains below, sequenced in a study of blood T cell repertoires in COVID-19. Profiled with immunoSEQ multiplex PCR; TCRdb holds only in-frame clones, not every one. The sample carries approximately 260,000 clones, nearly 90% recorded once. The specimen was peripheral blood. The origin of the receptors is a woman aged 55-75 years with COVID-19, enrolled during active disease.

The rearrangement links TRBV30 to TRBJ2-7, with TRBD2 matching over 8 bases. Germline V CDR1 and CDR2: GTSNPN, SVGIG (reference sequence). The V segment lost 2 bases and the J segment 0 bases; nucleotides outside the gene matches: 9. CDR3 length: 16 amino acids. In DNA, the CDR3 is TGTGCCTGGAGTCGTGCTGGCGGGGGGCCCTCCTACGAGCAGTACTTC. It specifies CAWSRAGGGPSYEQYF. The complete variable domain, with remaining parts taken from reference TRBV30 and TRBJ2-7, reads SQTIHQWPATLVQPVGSPLSLECTVEGTSNPNLYWYRQAAGRGLQLLFYSVGIGQISSEVPQNLSASRPQDRQFILSSKKLLLSDSGFYLCAWSRAGGGPSYEQYFGPGTRLTVT.

This clone occurred once. This chain links TRBV5-1 with TRBJ2-2; a weak D match, TRBD1 (5 bases). Per germline, CDR1 SGHRS and CDR2 YFSETQ. The V end lost 3 bases, the J end lost 6 bases, and 12 bases lay between the germline ends. The CDR3 has 14 residues. CDR3 loop: CASSWTQVSGELFF. DNA of the CDR3: TGCGCCAGCAGCTGGACACAGGTCTCCGGGGAGCTGTTTTTT.

The rearrangement links TRBV5-1 to TRBJ1-2; 9 nucleotides align to TRBD1. The CDR3 is 16 residues long. Germline loops: CDR1 SGHRS, CDR2 YFSETQ. V was clipped by 4 bases and J by 2 bases; unmatched bases: 9. CDR3 sequence (DNA): TGCGCCAGCAGCCCGGTGGGGACAGGGTCAAACTATGGCTACACCTTC. Translation gives CASSPVGTGSNYGYTF.

J is TRBJ1-1 and V is TRBV7-2, with D hard to call. Germline CDR1 and CDR2: SGHTA and FQGNSA. The length of the CDR3 is 14 residues. The V gene lost 1 base and the J gene lost 4 bases, with 10 bases spanning the gap. CDR3 residues: CASSLGRGVTEAFF. DNA for the CDR3: TGTGCCAGCAGCTTAGGACGCGGAGTCACTGAAGCTTTCTTT.

The chain joins TRBV7-6 to TRBJ2-2; the D is unclear. Germline CDR1 is SGHVS and CDR2 is FNYEAQ. This CDR3 comprises 14 residues. V was clipped by 1 base and J by 4 bases, with 7 bases between them. The chain's CDR3 is CASSLETGTGELFF. In DNA, the CDR3 is TGTGCCAGCAGCTTAGAGACGGGCACCGGGGAGCTGTTTTTT.

This chain joins TRBV21-1 and TRBJ1-5; the D call in the table, TRBD1, was not verified against the DNA. TRBV21-1 is a pseudogene segment. The CDR3 runs to 19 residues. The CDR3 is CASSKCGTGGAEDNQPQHF. DNA of the CDR3: TGTGCCAGCAGCAAATGCGGGACAGGGGGCGCCGAGGACAATCAGCCCCAGCATTTT.

The sample holds one count of this clone. This chain connects TRBV19 to TRBJ1-5, with TRBD1 as a possible D gene (6 bases). Between the trimmed V and J ends, which lost 0 bases and 3 bases, there was a span of 9 bases. The germline V gene encodes CDR1 LNHDA and CDR2 SQIVND (reference sequence). This CDR3 has 15 amino acids. CDR3 coding DNA: TGTGCCAGTAGTATAGACAGGGGCGTCAATCAGCCCCAGCATTTT. This sequence encodes CASSIDRGVNQPQHF.

This chain links TRBV6-2 or TRBV6-3 with TRBJ2-4, with unresolved D. This CDR3 is built from 16 residues. V lost 6 bases and J 0 bases, leaving 15 bases between the germline ends. The V gene's germline CDR1 is MNHEY and CDR2 SVGEGT. DNA for the CDR3: TGTGCCAGCAGCTCAACGACACAACTAGCCAAAAACATTCAGTACTTC. Translation gives CASSSTTQLAKNIQYF.

V is TRBV29-1 and J is TRBJ2-3; D unresolved. CDR1 and CDR2 from the germline V gene are SQVTM and ANQGSEA. Trimming shortened V by 3 bases and J by 5 bases, and 15 bases separated the two germline ends. The CDR3 runs 14 residues. The CDR3 sequence is CSVDASASGDTQYF. The CDR3 DNA sequence: TGCAGCGTTGATGCTTCCGCCTCGGGAGATACGCAGTATTTT.

This sequence joins TRBV18 and TRBJ1-6; a possible D gene is TRBD1 (6 bases). The CDR3 has 14 amino acids. Trimming left V 3 bases short and J 6 bases short, with 9 bases between. Germline V lookup: CDR1 KGHSH, CDR2 LQKENI. The CDR3: CASSPGQINSPLHF. The CDR3 DNA reads as TGTGCCAGCTCACCTGGACAGATTAATTCACCCCTCCACTTT.

The chain employs TRBV10-3 and TRBJ1-2, with 10 bases matching TRBD1. The CDR3 loop spans 13 amino acids. Germline V lookup: CDR1 ENHRY, CDR2 SYGVKD. The trim removed 7 bases at V and 8 bases at J, leaving 7 bases unmatched. CDR3 in DNA: TGTGCCATCACCCCAGGGACAGGGGAAGGCTACACCTTC. It specifies CAITPGTGEGYTF.

The V call is TRBV6-1, the J call TRBJ2-3; 9 bases agree with TRBD2. The trim removed 2 bases at V and 4 bases at J, leaving 7 bases unmatched. The CDR3 loop spans 16 amino acids. Per germline, CDR1 MNHNS and CDR2 SASEGT. CDR3 nucleotides: TGTGCCAGCAGTGAACTCGGCGGGGGGGCATCAGATACGCAGTATTTT. It translates to CASSELGGGASDTQYF.

This chain connects TRBV18 to TRBJ2-1; TRBD1 aligns across 7 bases. There are 15 residues in the CDR3. V was clipped by 4 bases and J by 3 bases; unmatched bases: 6. Germline values: CDR1 KGHSH, CDR2 LQKENI. The CDR3, as DNA: TGTGCCAGCTCACGGGACAGAGCCAACTACAATGAGCAGTTCTTC. It encodes CASSRDRANYNEQFF.

This chain joins TRBV7-2 and TRBJ2-7; 12 bases line up with TRBD2. The CDR3 extends over 15 amino acids. Germline V gene data show CDR1 as SGHTA and CDR2 as FQGNSA. Trimming took 5 bases from V and 5 from J; bases not matched to a gene: 7. CDR3 DNA sequence: TGTGCCAGCAGCCAAGGACTAGCGGGGACCAACGAGCAGTACTTC. Amino acid sequence: CASSQGLAGTNEQYF.

The chain employs TRBV11-3 and TRBJ2-2; D might be TRBD2 (6 bases). The germline V gene has CDR1 SGHNT and CDR2 YENEEA. V lost 1 base and J lost 5, with 8 bases in between. This CDR3 spans 14 amino acids. The CDR3 DNA reads TGTGCCAGCAGCTTAGTTCGGGGGACCGGGGAGCTGTTTTTT. Protein sequence: CASSLVRGTGELFF.

This chain connects TRBV5-1 to TRBJ1-5; 9 nucleotides align to TRBD1. The CDR3 sequence is 14 residues long. V was pared by 3 bases and J by 4 bases, with 2 bases of the junction left unmatched. CDR1 is SGHRS and CDR2 is YFSETQ in the germline V gene. For the CDR3, the DNA is TGCGCCAGCAGCTCGGGACAGGGTAATCAGCCCCAGCATTTT. Translating it yields CASSSGQGNQPQHF.

The chain couples TRBV18 to TRBJ1-5, with D perhaps matching TRBD1 (5 bases). The CDR3 runs to 15 residues. Trimming left V 3 bases short and J 3 bases short, with 12 bases between. Germline V gene data show CDR1 as KGHSH and CDR2 as LQKENI. CDR3 residues: CASSPVPGINQPQHF. Here the CDR3 DNA reads TGTGCCAGCTCACCGGTCCCAGGGATCAATCAGCCCCAGCATTTT.

This chain joins TRBV28 and TRBJ1-2; D gene uncertain. V was shortened by 7 bases and J by 5 bases, with 14 bases between the two germline ends. The CDR3 consists of 13 residues. Germline V gives CDR1 MDHEN, CDR2 SYDVKM. CDR3 amino acids: CASTLSEIYGYTF. DNA of the CDR3: TGTGCCAGCACCCTTTCGGAGATTTATGGCTACACCTTC.